These 10 T cell receptor beta chains originate from one sample sequenced in a study of cytomegalovirus exposure and HLA in healthy donors. The PCR employed 60 Vbeta primers together with 13 Jbeta primers. The data were produced by immunoSEQ multiplex PCR, yet TCRdb's version contains in-frame clones alone and is incomplete. The sample has around 180,000 clones, less than 90% seen once. Sequences were obtained from PBMCs. The receptors shown here come from a girl less than two years old in good health and CMV-seronegative.

The chain is built from TRBV27 and TRBJ1-4, with D unclear. Germline V gene data show CDR1 as MNHEY and CDR2 as SMNVEV (reference sequence). The V end lost 6 bases, the J end lost 8 bases, and 7 bases lay between the germline ends. CDR3 length equals 11 residues. This chain's CDR3 is CASRFREKLFF. CDR3 sequence (DNA): TGTGCCAGCAGGTTTCGGGAAAAACTGTTTTTT. Filled out from reference TRBV27 and TRBJ1-4, the complete variable domain reads EAQVTQNPRYLITVTGKKLTVTCSQNMNHEYMSWYRQDPGLGLRQIYYSMNVEVTDKGDVPEGYKVSRKEKRNFPLILESPSPNQTSLYFCASRFREKLFFGSGTQLSVL.

This clone was seen once. The chain links TRBV7-3 to TRBJ2-7, with 8 bases that match TRBD2. Losses at the gene ends were 2 bases for V and 0 bases for J; bases not matched to a gene: 3. There are 15 residues in the CDR3. Germline V CDR1 and CDR2: SGHTA, FQGTGA. The CDR3 sequence is CASSLRAGASYEQYF. CDR3 DNA: TGTGCCAGCAGCTTACGAGCGGGAGCCTCCTACGAGCAGTACTTC.

The chain is built from TRBV5-1 and TRBJ1-2; D possibly corresponds to TRBD1 (6 bases). Trimming stripped 4 bases from V and 3 bases from J, with 7 bases between. This CDR3 contains 12 residues. Germline-derived CDR1 and CDR2 are SGHRS and YFSETQ. CDR3 amino acids: CASSAGDYGYTF. The CDR3, as DNA: TGCGCCAGCAGCGCAGGGGACTATGGCTACACCTTC.

This chain joins TRBV19 and TRBJ1-6; no definite D call. CDR3 length equals 15 residues. V lost 5 bases to trimming and J lost 7 bases, with 15 bases between them. Germline values: CDR1 LNHDA, CDR2 SQIVND (reference sequence). Written as DNA, the CDR3 is TGTGCCAGTAGTGTCTACCAGGCAGGAAATTCACCCCTCCACTTT. As protein: CASSVYQAGNSPLHF.

The chain couples TRBV27 to TRBJ2-1; TRBD2 aligns across 12 bases. The V and J ends lost 4 bases and 15 bases, in that order; junction bases with no gene match: 13. Germline lookup yields CDR1 MNHEY and CDR2 SMNVEV (reference sequence). This CDR3 has 15 residues. CDR3 in DNA: TGTGCCAGCAGTTCGAAGCTAGCGGGAGGGCCGAACCCGTTCTTC. Protein product: CASSSKLAGGPNPFF.

This clone was found once. The chain combines TRBV5-1 with TRBJ2-5; a weak D match, TRBD2 (6 bases). The CDR3 is 18 residues long. V was shortened by 0 bases and J by 0 bases, with 18 bases between the two germline ends. Germline assignment: CDR1 SGHRS and CDR2 YFSETQ. CDR3 sequence: CASSLDGLITQYQETQYF. The CDR3 DNA reads as TGCGCCAGCAGCTTGGATGGACTAATCACCCAGTACCAAGAGACCCAGTACTTC.

This chain connects TRBV28 to TRBJ2-3; 7 nucleotides agree with TRBD1. The germline gives CDR1 MDHEN, CDR2 SYDVKM. The junction had 4 bases not matched to a gene; V was cut back by 6 bases and J by 4 bases. This CDR3 is built from 13 residues. Here the CDR3 reads CASSSTGSDTQYF. The CDR3, as DNA: TGTGCCAGCAGCTCGACAGGGTCAGATACGCAGTATTTT. The whole variable domain, filled in from reference TRBV28 and TRBJ2-3, reads DVKVTQSSRYLVKRTGEKVFLECVQDMDHENMFWYRQDPGLGLRLIYFSYDVKMKEKGDIPEGYSVSREKKERFSLILESASTNQTSMYLCASSSTGSDTQYFGPGTRLTVL.

The chain recombines TRBV7-9 with TRBJ2-1; D is unclear. The CDR3 consists of 14 residues. With 3 bases removed from V and 7 bases from J, the gap between germline ends came to 13 bases. The germline gives CDR1 SEHNR, CDR2 FQNEAQ (reference sequence). In DNA form, the CDR3 reads TGTGCCAGCAGCTTTCGCGACTTGCGGAATGAGCAGTTCTTC. Protein: CASSFRDLRNEQFF.

The chain joins TRBV2 to TRBJ1-3, with a possible D match to TRBD1 (6 bases). Trimming took off 7 bases at V and 4 bases at J, with 11 bases between the two ends. The CDR3 sequence is 13 residues long. Germline CDR1 reads SNHLY; CDR2 reads FYNNEI. As DNA, the CDR3 is TGTGCCAGCATCACAGGGACCGGAAACACCATATATTTT. Its protein product is CASITGTGNTIYF. Combining the CDR3 with reference TRBV2 and TRBJ1-3 gives the whole variable domain EPEVTQTPSHQVTQMGQEVILRCVPISNHLYFYWYRQILGQKVEFLVSFYNNEISEKSEIFDDQFSVERPDGSNFTLKIRSTKLEDSAMYFCASITGTGNTIYFGEGSWLTVV.

The chain joins TRBV29-1 to TRBJ2-3; D is ambiguous. Germline V gives CDR1 SQVTM, CDR2 ANQGSEA. CDR3 length: 14 amino acids. V was clipped by 4 bases and J by 0 bases, with 11 bases between them. CDR3 loop: CSVGRSASTDTQYF. The CDR3 nucleotides are TGCAGCGTTGGTCGGTCTGCTAGCACAGATACGCAGTATTTT.